Listed below are T cell receptor beta chains from one sample, sequenced in a study of Ad26.COV2.S vaccination and SARS-CoV-2 variants. Produced via immunoSEQ multiplex PCR; TCRdb's table is partial and in-frame only. The sample consists of more than 350,000 clones, around nine tenths of them appearing once. Sequenced here: peripheral blood, sampled in a trial of Ad26.COV2.S vaccine versus placebo. The receptors come from a person aged 18 to 59 who received the Ad26.COV2.S COVID-19 vaccine or a placebo. CDR3s include the opening cysteine and the closing phenylalanine or tryptophan. The D gene is left open where the match is weak. Only part of the rows carry a size: once, few, many, or a class if the clone is expanded.

d_call clone_size j_call v_call cdr3_nt cdr3_aa
. . TRBJ2-1 TRBV29-1 TGCAGCGTTGATGAGAGGGTCCAGAGGTCCTACAATGAGCAGTTCTTC CSVDERVQRSYNEQFF
TRBD2 . TRBJ2-1 TRBV5-4 TGTGCCAGCAGCTTGGATTCTAGCGGGAGTCTCTACAATGAGCAGTTCTTC CASSLDSSGSLYNEQFF
TRBD2 . TRBJ2-1 TRBV5-4 TGTGCCAGCAGCTTTGGGCGGGAGACCTACAATGAGCAGTTCTTC CASSFGRETYNEQFF
. once TRBJ2-1 TRBV5-8 TGTGCCAGCAGCTTGGTATGGGGACCCCAAAGGGATGAGCAGTTCTTC CASSLVWGPQRDEQFF
. . TRBJ2-1 TRBV3-1/TRBV3-2 TGTGCCAGCAGCCAAGCCGCGGGTGAGCAGTTCTTC CASSQAAGEQFF
. . TRBJ1-2 TRBV29-1 TGCAGCGTTGATCTTGCTGGCTATGGCTACACCTTC CSVDLAGYGYTF
. . TRBJ2-7 TRBV5-6 TGTGCCAGCAGCTTACCCCAACTAGGTGCCGGGGAGCAGTACTTC CASSLPQLGAGEQYF
. once TRBJ2-1 TRBV6-2/TRBV6-3 TGTGCCAGCAGTTACTCGTATTTGGAGGGGGATGAGCAGTTCTTC CASSYSYLEGDEQFF
TRBD2 . TRBJ2-1 TRBV27 TGTGCCAGCAGTTTCGGGACTAGGGGGGAAATCGAGCAGTTCTTC CASSFGTRGEIEQFF
TRBD1 many TRBJ2-7 TRBV29-1 TGCAGCGTCCGTGGGACAGGGATTGCCTACGAGCAGTACTTC CSVRGTGIAYEQYF
. once TRBJ1-3 TRBV13 TGTGCCAGCAGCCTGCTCCCGGGGCCGGGGAACACCATATATTTT CASSLLPGPGNTIYF
. . TRBJ1-2 TRBV10-3 TGTGCCATCAGCGACAGAGCTAACTATGGCTACACCTTC CAISDRANYGYTF
TRBD1 . TRBJ2-7 TRBV6-6 TGTGCCAGCACTCATCCCGGACAGGGAGGCTCCTACGAGCAGTACTTC CASTHPGQGGSYEQYF
. . TRBJ2-7 TRBV19 TGTGCCAGTAGTCTCCGGGACTCCTACGAGCAGTACTTC CASSLRDSYEQYF
. . TRBJ1-1 TRBV25-1 TGTGCCAGCAGCCGGGGACAGAACACTGAAGCTTTCTTT CASSRGQNTEAFF
. . TRBJ1-5 TRBV28 TGTGCCAGCACCACAATTCGCTCCGGGAGAGGGAACAATCAGCCCCAGCATTTT CASTTIRSGRGNNQPQHF
. . TRBJ2-1 TRBV30 TGTGCCTGGAGTAGGGATGAGCAGTTCTTC CAWSRDEQFF
TRBD2 once TRBJ2-3 TRBV27 TGTGCCAGCAGCCTAGCCCCGACTAGCGGGATTGGAGCAGATACGCAGTATTTT CASSLAPTSGIGADTQYF
TRBD1 . TRBJ2-7 TRBV24-1 TGTGCCACCAGTGAAAACAGGGGGCTGGTCGACGAGCAGTACTTC CATSENRGLVDEQYF
. few TRBJ2-1 TRBV6-2/TRBV6-3 TGTGCCAGCAGTTACTCCCTCTTCAAGGAGCAGTTCTTC CASSYSLFKEQFF
TRBD2 . TRBJ2-2 TRBV9 TGTGCCAGCAGCGTCCTAGCGGGAGGCCTAAACACCGGGGAGCTGTTTTTT CASSVLAGGLNTGELFF
TRBD2 . TRBJ2-2 TRBV19 TGTGCCAGTAGTTTGCCGGGACTAGCGGGAGGTACCTTCACCGGGGAGCTGTTTTTT CASSLPGLAGGTFTGELFF
TRBD1 few TRBJ2-7 TRBV11-2 TGTGCCAGCAGGCCCTTACTGGGACAGGGGGCGGTCGAGCAGTACTTC CASRPLLGQGAVEQYF
. . TRBJ1-1 TRBV5-5 TGTGCCAGCAGCTTGACACTCCAAGTGAACACTGAAGCTTTCTTT CASSLTLQVNTEAFF
. . TRBJ2-7 TRBV4-1 TGCGCCAGCAGCCAGCAAACCGGCTACGAGCAGTACTTC CASSQQTGYEQYF
TRBD2 . TRBJ2-1 TRBV5-1 TGCGCCAGCAGCCCGGAGGGACTAGCGGTCGTCCGTGAGCAGTTCTTC CASSPEGLAVVREQFF
. . TRBJ1-1 TRBV5-4 TGTGCCAGCAGCTCCCCGGGACACGGTCCTGGCACTGAAGCTTTCTTT CASSSPGHGPGTEAFF
. . TRBJ2-2 TRBV28 TGTGCCAGCAGTCTTCGGTTCCCCGGGGAGCTGTTTTTT CASSLRFPGELFF
TRBD1 . TRBJ1-4 TRBV5-1 TGCGCCAGCAGCAAGACAGGGGCTAATGAAAAACTGTTTTTT CASSKTGANEKLFF
TRBD1 . TRBJ1-5 TRBV28 TGTGCCAGCAGTTTCCACTTAGGACAGGGAAAACAGCCCCAGCATTTT CASSFHLGQGKQPQHF
. . TRBJ2-1 TRBV12-5 TGTGCTAGTGCCTTGGGGCGGCCAGGCGACGAGTTCTTC CASALGRPGDEFF
TRBD1 . TRBJ2-1 TRBV7-2 TGTGCCAGCCGCATTATACAGGGGGCGAGTAATGAGCAGTTCTTC CASRIIQGASNEQFF